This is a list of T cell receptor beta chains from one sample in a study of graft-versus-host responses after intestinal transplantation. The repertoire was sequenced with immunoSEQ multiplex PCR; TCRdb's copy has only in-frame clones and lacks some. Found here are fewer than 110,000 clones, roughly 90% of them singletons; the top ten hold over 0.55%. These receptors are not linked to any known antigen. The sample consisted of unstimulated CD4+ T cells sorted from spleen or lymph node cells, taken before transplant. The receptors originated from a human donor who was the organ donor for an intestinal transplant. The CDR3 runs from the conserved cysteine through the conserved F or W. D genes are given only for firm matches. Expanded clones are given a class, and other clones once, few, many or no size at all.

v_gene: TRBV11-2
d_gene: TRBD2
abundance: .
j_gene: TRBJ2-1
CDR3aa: CASSPPGTRRNEQFF
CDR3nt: TGTGCCAGCAGCCCCCCGGGGACTAGGCGAAATGAGCAGTTCTTC

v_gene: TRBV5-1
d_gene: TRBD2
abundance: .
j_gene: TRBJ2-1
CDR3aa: CASSRTSGITNEQFF
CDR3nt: TGCGCCAGCAGCCGGACTAGCGGGATAACCAATGAGCAGTTCTTC

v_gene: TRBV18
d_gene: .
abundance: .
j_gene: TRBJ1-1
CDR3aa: CASSPYAQNAEAFF
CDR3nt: TGTGCCAGCTCACCATACGCCCAGAACGCTGAAGCTTTCTTT

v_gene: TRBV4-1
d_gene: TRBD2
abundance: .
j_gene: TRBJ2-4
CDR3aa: CASSQAVTSDSIQYF
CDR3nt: TGCGCCAGCAGCCAAGCTGTGACTAGCGATAGCATTCAGTACTTC

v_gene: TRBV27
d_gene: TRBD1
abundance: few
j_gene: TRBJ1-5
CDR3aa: CASSPGQYSNQPQHF
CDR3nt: TGTGCCAGCAGTCCGGGACAGTATAGCAATCAGCCCCAGCATTTT

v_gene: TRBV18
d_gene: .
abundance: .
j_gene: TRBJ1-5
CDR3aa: CASSSSPEYGQPQHF
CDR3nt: TGTGCCAGCTCATCATCCCCGGAGTACGGGCAGCCCCAGCATTTT

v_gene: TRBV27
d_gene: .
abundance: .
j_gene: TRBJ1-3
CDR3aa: CASSPTPRVSGNTIYF
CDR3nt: TGTGCCAGCAGTCCAACCCCTCGGGTCTCTGGAAACACCATATATTTT

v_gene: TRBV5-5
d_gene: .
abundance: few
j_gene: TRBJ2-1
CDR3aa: CASSLGTQEQFF
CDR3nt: TGTGCCAGCAGCCTCGGGACACAGGAGCAGTTCTTC

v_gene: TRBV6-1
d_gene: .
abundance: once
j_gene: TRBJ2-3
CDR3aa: CASRRQGVVDTQYF
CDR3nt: TGTGCCAGCAGAAGGCAGGGAGTTGTAGATACGCAGTATTTT

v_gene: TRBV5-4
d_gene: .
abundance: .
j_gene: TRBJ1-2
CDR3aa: CASSLAIGHFYGYTF
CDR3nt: TGTGCCAGCAGCTTGGCCATCGGACACTTCTATGGCTACACCTTC

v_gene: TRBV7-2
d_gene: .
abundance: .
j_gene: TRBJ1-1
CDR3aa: CASSLQGYGAEAFF
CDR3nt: TGTGCCAGCAGTTTACAGGGTTATGGGGCTGAAGCTTTCTTT

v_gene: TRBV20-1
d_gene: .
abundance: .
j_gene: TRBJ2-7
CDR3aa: CSARDTYEQYF
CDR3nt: TGCAGTGCTAGGGACACCTACGAGCAGTACTTC

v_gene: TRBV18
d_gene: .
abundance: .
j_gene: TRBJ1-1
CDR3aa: CASSPGQGFGEAFF
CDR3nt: TGTGCCAGCTCACCGGGTCAGGGATTCGGTGAAGCTTTCTTT

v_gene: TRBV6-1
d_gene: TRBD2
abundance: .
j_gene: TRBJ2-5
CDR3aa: CASSESGLAGAVTLETQYF
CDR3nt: TGTGCCAGCAGTGAATCGGGACTAGCGGGAGCGGTGACGTTGGAGACCCAGTACTTC

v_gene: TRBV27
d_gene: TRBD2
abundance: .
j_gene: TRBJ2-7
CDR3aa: CASSSGLAGGHEQYF
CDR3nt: TGTGCCAGCAGTTCGGGACTTGCGGGGGGCCACGAGCAGTACTTC

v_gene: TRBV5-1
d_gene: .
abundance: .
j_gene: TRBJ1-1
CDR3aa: CASSLFGGAIETTEAFF
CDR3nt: TGCGCCAGCAGCTTGTTCGGGGGCGCGATAGAAACCACTGAAGCTTTCTTT

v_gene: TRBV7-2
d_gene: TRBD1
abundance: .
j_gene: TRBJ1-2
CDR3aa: CASSLARGQIGYTF
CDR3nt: TGTGCCAGCAGCTTAGCTAGGGGGCAGATAGGCTACACCTTC

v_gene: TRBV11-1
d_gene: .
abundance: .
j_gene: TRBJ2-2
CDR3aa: CASSLLYVGELFF
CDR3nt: TGTGCCAGCAGCCTGCTATACGTCGGGGAGCTGTTTTTT

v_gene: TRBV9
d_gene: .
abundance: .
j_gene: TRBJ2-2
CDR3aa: CASSVDRVNTGELFF
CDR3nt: TGTGCCAGCAGCGTAGACAGGGTGAACACCGGGGAGCTGTTTTTT

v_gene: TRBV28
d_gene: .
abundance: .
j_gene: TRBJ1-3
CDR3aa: CASSSDSSSGNTIYF
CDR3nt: TGTGCCAGCAGTTCGGACAGTTCCTCTGGAAACACCATATATTTT

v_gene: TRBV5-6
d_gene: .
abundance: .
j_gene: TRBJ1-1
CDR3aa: CASSFRGRGNTEAFF
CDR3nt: TGTGCCAGCAGCTTTCGGGGGCGGGGGAACACTGAAGCTTTCTTT

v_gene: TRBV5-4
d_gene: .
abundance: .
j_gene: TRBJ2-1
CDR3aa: CASSRPHGSVDNEQFF
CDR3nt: TGTGCCAGCAGCCGCCCTCACGGGAGTGTCGACAATGAGCAGTTCTTC

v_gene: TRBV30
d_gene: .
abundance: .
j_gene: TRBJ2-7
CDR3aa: CAWSVPTSTRSYEQYF
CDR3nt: TGTGCCTGGAGTGTCCCGACTAGTACGCGTAGTTACGAGCAGTACTTC

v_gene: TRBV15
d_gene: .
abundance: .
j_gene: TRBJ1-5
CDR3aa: CATSRAGTGTRGNQPQHF
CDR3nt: TGTGCCACCAGCAGAGCCGGGACCGGGACAAGGGGCAATCAGCCCCAGCATTTT

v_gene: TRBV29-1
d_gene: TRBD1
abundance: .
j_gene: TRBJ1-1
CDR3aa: CSVKGQGWMNTKAFF
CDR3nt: TGCAGCGTTAAGGGACAGGGTTGGATGAACACTAAAGCTTTCTTT

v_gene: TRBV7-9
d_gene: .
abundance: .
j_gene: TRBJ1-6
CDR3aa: CASSLALSYNSPLHF
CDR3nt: TGTGCCAGCAGCTTGGCCCTCTCCTATAATTCACCCCTCCACTTT

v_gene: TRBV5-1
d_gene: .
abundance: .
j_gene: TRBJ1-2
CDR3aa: CASSLTGTGANYGYTF
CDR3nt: TGCGCCAGCAGCTTAACCGGGACGGGCGCTAACTATGGCTACACCTTC

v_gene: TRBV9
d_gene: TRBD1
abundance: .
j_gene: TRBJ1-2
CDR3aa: CASSGTGTISYGYTF
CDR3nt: TGTGCCAGCAGCGGGACAGGAACCATCTCTTATGGCTACACCTTC

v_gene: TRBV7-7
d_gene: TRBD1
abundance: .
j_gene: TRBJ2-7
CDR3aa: CASSSAGQGLPRSSYEQYF
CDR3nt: TGTGCCAGCAGCTCCGCGGGACAGGGCTTACCTCGGAGCTCCTACGAGCAGTACTTC

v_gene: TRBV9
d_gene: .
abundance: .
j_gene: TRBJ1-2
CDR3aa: CASSVGGYGYTF
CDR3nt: TGTGCCAGCAGCGTGGGGGGCTATGGCTACACCTTC

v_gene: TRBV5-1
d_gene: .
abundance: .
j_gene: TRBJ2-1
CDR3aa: CASSLGSYNEQFF
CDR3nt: TGCGCCAGCAGCTTGGGTAGCTACAATGAGCAGTTCTTC

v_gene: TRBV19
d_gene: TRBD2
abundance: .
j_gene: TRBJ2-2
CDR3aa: CASSVAGPVGELFF
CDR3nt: TGTGCCAGTAGTGTAGCGGGGCCGGTCGGGGAGCTGTTTTTT

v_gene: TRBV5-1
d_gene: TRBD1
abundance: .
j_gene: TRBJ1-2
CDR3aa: CASSAGQGASNYGYTF
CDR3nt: TGCGCCAGCAGCGCAGGACAGGGGGCGAGTAACTATGGCTACACCTTC

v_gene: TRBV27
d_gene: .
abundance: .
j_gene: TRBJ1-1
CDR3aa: CASSFHRAPEAFF
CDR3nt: TGTGCCAGCAGTTTTCACAGGGCTCCTGAAGCTTTCTTT

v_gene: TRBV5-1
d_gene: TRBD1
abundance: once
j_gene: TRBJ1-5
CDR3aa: CASSSKTDRDRGPQPQHF
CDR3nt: TGCGCCAGCAGCTCTAAAACGGACCGGGACAGGGGCCCTCAGCCCCAGCATTTT

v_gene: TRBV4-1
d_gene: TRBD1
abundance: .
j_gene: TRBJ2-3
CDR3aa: CASSYGQAEPDTQYF
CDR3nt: TGCGCCAGCAGCTACGGACAGGCTGAGCCAGATACGCAGTATTTT

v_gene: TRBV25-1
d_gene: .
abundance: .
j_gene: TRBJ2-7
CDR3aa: CASMRGRNEQYF
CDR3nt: TGTGCCAGCATGAGGGGCCGCAACGAGCAGTACTTC

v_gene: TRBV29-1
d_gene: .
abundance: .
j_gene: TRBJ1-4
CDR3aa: CSVEHGDEKLFF
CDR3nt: TGCAGCGTTGAACATGGAGATGAAAAACTGTTTTTT

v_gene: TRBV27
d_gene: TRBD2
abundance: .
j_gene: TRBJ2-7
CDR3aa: CASSSYSTSGITYEQYF
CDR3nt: TGTGCCAGCAGTTCCTACTCGACTAGCGGGATTACCTACGAGCAGTACTTC

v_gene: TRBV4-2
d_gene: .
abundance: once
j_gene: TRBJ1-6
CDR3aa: CASSQNRDNLLHF
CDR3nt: TGTGCCAGCAGCCAAAACCGGGACAATCTCCTCCACTTT

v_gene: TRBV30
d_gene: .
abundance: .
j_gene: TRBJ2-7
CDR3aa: CAWSVELQQYF
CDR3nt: TGTGCCTGGAGTGTAGAGCTCCAGCAGTACTTC

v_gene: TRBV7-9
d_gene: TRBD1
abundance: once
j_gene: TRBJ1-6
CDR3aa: CASSLAWDRGNSPLHF
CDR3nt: TGTGCCAGCAGCTTAGCATGGGACAGGGGGAATTCACCCCTCCACTTT